The sequence of this T cell receptor beta chain was determined in a study of OX40 agonist ivuxolimab in advanced cancers. Germline CDR1 MNHEY, CDR2 SVGAGI. This CDR3 has 15 residues. The V and J ends lost 7 bases and 2 bases respectively, with 15 bases between them. The repertoire was sequenced with immunoSEQ multiplex PCR; TCRdb's copy has only in-frame clones and lacks some. The data hold tens of thousands of clones, with approximately 86% observed a single time. This clone is large (0.1 to 1%) in the sample. This sequence originates from an adult with an advanced solid tumor such as melanoma, head and neck, liver or kidney cancer. The sequenced sample was CD4+ or CD8+ T cells sorted from blood, obtained in a trial of the OX40 agonist ivuxolimab. The chain combines TRBV6-5 with TRBJ1-3; D possibly corresponds to TRBD1 (5 bases). CDR3 protein: CASTHGGTTGNTIYF. CDR3 sequence (DNA): TGTGCCAGCACCCATGGGGGGACTACTGGAAACACCATATATTTT.